Following are 12 T cell receptor beta chains from one sample sequenced in a study of T cell repertoires in cytomegalovirus infection. No antigen has been assigned to these receptors. TCRdb processed the reads anew with MiXCR; each CDR3 protein has one entry. The table lists some 920,000 distinct CDR3 sequences, roughly a third of them singletons, with under 15% in the top ten. Sequences were derived from cultured CD8+ T cells from PBMCs, sampled from culture after CMV antigen stimulation. The receptors derive from a human donor in good health (CMV status not recorded). Some clones in this sample may be carry-over from other donors' samples.

This chain links TRBV20-1 with TRBJ2-3, with 12 bases lining up with TRBD2. Germline V gene lookup returns CDR1 DFQATT and CDR2 SNEGSKA (reference sequence). The CDR3 is made up of 18 amino acids. V shed 0 bases and J 0 bases; nucleotides not matched to a gene: 7. In DNA, the CDR3 is TGCAGTGCTAGAGATTTGGCTAGCGGGGGGGCTAGCACAGATACGCAGTATTTT. Translated, it gives CSARDLASGGASTDTQYF.

The V call is TRBV4-1, the J call TRBJ2-1; tentative D call: TRBD1 (5 bases). The V gene lost 1 base and the J gene lost 6 bases, with 16 bases spanning the gap. Germline lookup yields CDR1 MGHRA and CDR2 YSYEKL. The CDR3 contains 16 residues. The chain's CDR3 is CASSQAPLSGSNEQFF. The CDR3 coding sequence is TGCGCCAGCAGCCAAGCCCCTTTATCAGGGTCCAATGAGCAGTTCTTC.

The chain is built from TRBV3-1 and TRBJ2-3; 12 bases are a match to TRBD2. The germline V gene has CDR1 LGHDT and CDR2 YNNKEL (reference sequence). V trimming: 1 base; J trimming: 1 base; junction bases outside the gene matches: 3. The CDR3 extends over 17 amino acids. CDR3 region: CASSQGLAGARTDTQYF. CDR3 nucleotide sequence: TGTGCCAGCAGCCAAGGACTAGCGGGAGCCCGCACAGATACGCAGTATTTT.

The J gene is TRBJ1-1, the V gene TRBV6-2 or TRBV6-3; D call uncertain. Looked up from germline, CDR1 is MNHEY and CDR2 is SVGEGT. The V and J ends lost 11 bases and 4 bases respectively, with 8 bases between them. CDR3 length: 10 amino acids. CDR3 residues: CAAAGTEAFF. The CDR3 region has the DNA TGTGCCGCGGCGGGCACTGAAGCTTTCTTT.

The V gene is TRBV4-1, the J gene TRBJ2-1, with D perhaps TRBD1 (5 bases). The CDR3 contains 15 residues. Germline CDR1 and CDR2: MGHRA and YSYEKL. The V and J ends lost 4 bases and 0 bases respectively, with 10 bases between them. The CDR3 protein is CASSPGWDSYNEQFF. As DNA, the CDR3 is TGCGCCAGCAGCCCAGGGTGGGACTCCTACAATGAGCAGTTCTTC.

The V call is TRBV11-2, the J call TRBJ1-5; D is perhaps TRBD1 (5 bases). The CDR3 sequence is 15 residues long. V gave up 8 bases and J gave up 1 base, with 15 bases separating them. CDR1 SGHAT and CDR2 FQNNGV come from the germline V gene. CDR3 bases: TGTGCCAGCTCCAAAGAAGGGGCGAGCAATCAGCCCCAGCATTTT. Amino acids: CASSKEGASNQPQHF.

In its sample, this clonotype was seen many times. The CDR3 protein is CASSPGGVTTEAFF. The CDR3 nucleotides are TGTGCCAGCAGTCCCGGGGGGGTTACGACTGAAGCTTTCTTT. J is TRBJ1-1 and V is TRBV6-5; a weak D match, TRBD1 (5 bases). CDR1 is MNHEY and CDR2 is SVGAGI in the germline V gene. CDR3 length equals 14 residues. The germline V and J ends were trimmed by 5 bases and 5 bases, with 15 bases remaining between them.

A few counts support this clonotype. The V call is TRBV19, the J call TRBJ2-2, with TRBD1 identical over 7 bases. Unmatched junction bases numbered 12, after V lost 5 bases and J lost 3 bases. Germline V lookup: CDR1 LNHDA, CDR2 SQIVND (reference sequence). CDR3 length: 17 residues. As DNA, the CDR3 is TGTGCCAGTAGTGCGTACCCCCAGGGGGTGGACACCGGGGAGCTGTTTTTT. This sequence encodes CASSAYPQGVDTGELFF.

This chain links TRBV27 with TRBJ1-4; 9 nucleotides align to TRBD1. CDR1 is MNHEY and CDR2 is SMNVEV in the germline V gene (reference sequence). The V gene end was trimmed by 5 bases and the J gene end by 8 bases; junction bases not matched to a gene: 15. CDR3 length: 17 residues. CDR3 loop: CASSTTLQGALGEKLFF. DNA of the CDR3: TGTGCCAGCAGTACAACATTACAGGGGGCCCTAGGAGAAAAACTGTTTTTT.

The sample holds a few counts of this clonotype. The chain uses TRBV7-6 and TRBJ2-3; tentative D call: TRBD2 (5 bases). Trimming shortened V by 8 bases and J by 1 base, and 10 bases separated the two germline ends. CDR1 and CDR2 (germline): SGHVS, FNYEAQ. This CDR3 comprises 13 residues. The CDR3 reads CASSNGGTDTQYF. CDR3 DNA: TGTGCCAGCTCAAACGGGGGCACAGATACGCAGTATTTT.

The rearrangement uses TRBV25-1 and TRBJ1-2; possible D gene TRBD1, 5 bases. Trimming stripped 0 bases from V and 4 bases from J, with 18 bases between. Germline CDR1 reads MGHDK; CDR2 reads SYGVNS. The CDR3 is 17 residues long. Here the CDR3 reads CASSEYFMGQGSYGYTF. The CDR3 coding sequence is TGTGCCAGCAGTGAATATTTTATGGGTCAGGGAAGCTATGGCTACACCTTC.

This clonotype was found a few times. The CDR3 sequence is CASLSSESSTDTQYF. The CDR3, as DNA: TGTGCCAGCTTATCTAGCGAGTCTAGCACAGATACGCAGTATTTT. The chain combines TRBV18 with TRBJ2-3, with a tentative D call TRBD2 (6 bases). V gave up 7 bases and J gave up 0 bases, with 14 bases separating them. Per the germline V gene, CDR1 is KGHSH and CDR2 is LQKENI. The CDR3 runs 15 residues.